This T cell receptor beta chain is drawn from a study of naive and memory T cell subsets. This clonotype was counted many times. Its antigen remains unidentified. Broader study findings: Both skin biopsy types reportedly yielded TCRs, tuberculin sites far more.

Regarding treatment: skin biopsy from PPD injection site in Mantoux-positive individual. The library had UMIs added by 3' ligation of an oligonucleotide to TCR cDNA. The SP2 primer and nested alpha and beta constant region primers amplified ligated cDNA in four rounds. TCRdb processed the UMI-ligation and nested PCR reads anew with MiXCR; each CDR3 protein has one entry. In the table there are about 37,000 distinct CDR3 sequences, approximately 10% of which are singletons. The source of this sequence is an adult in good health. The sample in question was skin, obtained from a tuberculin skin test site.

Here the CDR3 DNA reads TGTGCCAGCAGTTCCGCCGGTTGGGACGGCGGGGGGTCCACAGATACGCAGTATTTT. Residues: CASSSAGWDGGGSTDTQYF. The chain links TRBV28 to TRBJ2-3, with 8 bases fitting TRBD2. The CDR3 has 19 residues. Trimming at V came to 4 bases and at J to 2 bases, leaving 17 bases not matched to a gene. From germline, CDR1 is MDHEN and CDR2 SYDVKM. The variable domain in full, with the rest retrieved from reference TRBV28 and TRBJ2-3, is DVKVTQSSRYLVKRTGEKVFLECVQDMDHENMFWYRQDPGLGLRLIYFSYDVKMKEKGDIPEGYSVSREKKERFSLILESASTNQTSMYLCASSSAGWDGGGSTDTQYFGPGTRLTVL.